This paragraph covers one T cell receptor (beta chain) sequence. In the authors' methods: From reference gene primer amplification, estimates of nucleated cell counts were derived. The protocol was immunoSEQ multiplex PCR, while the TCRdb copy is restricted to in-frame clones and leaves out a portion. V, J and clone size are taken as reported in that table, and D and trimming were inferred from the DNA itself. The profile covers more than 200,000 clones, with 86% appearing a single time and about 2.1% taken by the ten largest. Germline loops: CDR1 SGHRS, CDR2 YFSETQ. This CDR3 comprises 14 residues. V lost 0 bases and J 2 bases, leaving 7 bases between the germline ends. This specimen belongs to a study of blood T cell repertoires in COVID-19. Study information: COVID-19 samples collected from the United States, Italy and Spain covered acute and convalescent phases. PBMCs, B-cell-depleted T cells, or T cells were the source of the cDNA or gDNA that made up the material.

This clonotype was obtained from a man aged 30-40 years with active or convalescent COVID-19. The source material was peripheral blood. The chain recombines TRBV5-1 with TRBJ2-3; possible D gene TRBD1, 5 bases. This chain's CDR3 is CASSLGGPTDTQYF. The CDR3 DNA follows: TGCGCCAGCAGCTTGGGGGGCCCCACAGATACGCAGTATTTT.